This T cell receptor (beta chain) was found in a study of somatic mutations in cytotoxic T cells in rheumatoid arthritis. Overall study context: The researchers flow-sorted some T-cell populations stained with V beta antibodies and got nearly 100% purity, and these included V beta1+ cells sequenced for TCRB.

The protocol was immunoSEQ multiplex PCR, while the TCRdb copy is restricted to in-frame clones and leaves out a portion. The table has approximately 14,000 clones, around 70% seen once. Germline V gene sequence: CDR1 LGHNA, CDR2 YNFKEQ. Trimming removed 0 bases at V and 0 bases at J, with 15 bases between. This CDR3 region has 17 residues. In its sample, this clone was seen a few times. Its matching antigen is unknown. Study results and limitations: The study found no significant difference in CD8+ T-cell clonality between rheumatoid arthritis patients and age-matched healthy controls. Antigens recognized by the expanded CD8+ clones were unknown.

The chain is built from TRBV4-2 and TRBJ2-7; D might be TRBD1 or TRBD2, each matching 5 bases. The sequencing sample was made of CD8+ T cells sorted from blood. This receptor was identified in an adult with rheumatoid arthritis. The CDR3 spells CASSQDIYGTDSYEQYF. DNA of the CDR3: TGTGCCAGCAGCCAAGATATTTACGGGACGGACTCCTACGAGCAGTACTTC.